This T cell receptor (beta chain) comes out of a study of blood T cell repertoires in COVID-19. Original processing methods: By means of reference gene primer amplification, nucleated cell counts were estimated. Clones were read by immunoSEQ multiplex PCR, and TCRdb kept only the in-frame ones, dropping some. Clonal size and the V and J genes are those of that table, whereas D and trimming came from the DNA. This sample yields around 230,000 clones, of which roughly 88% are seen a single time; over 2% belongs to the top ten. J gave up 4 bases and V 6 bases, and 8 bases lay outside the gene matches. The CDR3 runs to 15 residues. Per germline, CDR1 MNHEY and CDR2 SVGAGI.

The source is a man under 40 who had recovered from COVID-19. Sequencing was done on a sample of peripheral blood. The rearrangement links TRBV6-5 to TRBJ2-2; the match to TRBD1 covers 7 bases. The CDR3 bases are TGTGCCAGCAGACCACAGGGGTTGGGCACCGGGGAGCTGTTTTTT. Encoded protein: CASRPQGLGTGELFF.